The present T cell receptor (beta chain) was sequenced within a study of T cells in Graves' hyperthyroidism and ophthalmopathy. Study findings and constraints: A model of 13 V-J features distinguished ophthalmopathy from stable hyperthyroidism. Peripheral blood also featured most of the thyroid clonotypes expanded above 0.001.

Authors of the study amplified TCR beta CDR3 regions from RNA transcripts. Carried out on the TCR CDR3, a first-round RT-PCR used the HTBI primer set. TCRdb reanalysed the multiplex PCR reads using MiXCR and keeps one entry per CDR3 protein. The sample carries under 750,000 distinct CDR3 sequences, about 17% recorded once. This clonotype was counted at least ten times. The target antigen is unknown. The sequenced sample consisted of blood. This receptor was taken from a woman aged 45-65 years with Graves' hyperthyroidism that later progressed to Graves' ophthalmopathy.

The CDR3 DNA follows: TGTGCCAGCAGAAGTCAGGGGGCGCCCACCTCTGGAAACACCATATATTTT. This sequence encodes CASRSQGAPTSGNTIYF. The chain links TRBV12-3 or TRBV12-4 to TRBJ1-3; TRBD1 matches at 8 bases. The V gene end was trimmed by 6 bases and the J gene end by 0 bases; junction bases not matched to a gene: 10. The CDR3 is 17 amino acids.